This entry lists 27 T cell receptor beta chains sequenced from one sample in a study of cytomegalovirus exposure and HLA in healthy donors. The PCR used 60 Vbeta and 13 Jbeta primers. This table comes from immunoSEQ multiplex PCR, and its TCRdb copy is limited to in-frame clones, with some not included. The sample holds about 130,000 clones, around three quarters seen once. Sequencing input: PBMCs. The receptors come from a male donor in good health and CMV-seropositive.

The rearrangement joins TRBV5-1 to TRBJ2-3, with D perhaps matching TRBD2 (5 bases). V gave up 0 bases and J gave up 2 bases, with 13 bases separating them. Germline V CDR1 and CDR2: SGHRS, YFSETQ. The CDR3 has 16 amino acids. DNA for the CDR3: TGCGCCAGCAGCTTGGAAGGTAGCGTGATCACAGATACGCAGTATTTT. Protein product: CASSLEGSVITDTQYF.

The genes are TRBV5-6 and TRBJ2-7; tentative D call: TRBD2 (5 bases). Trimming removed 2 bases at V and 0 bases at J, with 12 bases between. The CDR3 is 15 residues long. In germline, CDR1 is SGHDT, CDR2 YYEEEE. The CDR3 spells CASSFGVSSSYEQYF. DNA of the CDR3: TGTGCCAGCAGCTTCGGGGTCTCGAGCTCCTACGAGCAGTACTTC.

This sequence joins TRBV5-6 and TRBJ2-1, with a tentative D call TRBD2 (6 bases). Trimming took off 1 base at V and 7 bases at J, with 18 bases between the two ends. The germline gives CDR1 SGHDT, CDR2 YYEEEE. This CDR3 is 16 amino acids long. The CDR3 bases are TGTGCCAGCAGCTTGCGGGCGACTAGGGGTGGGAATGAGCAGTTCTTC. Encoded protein: CASSLRATRGGNEQFF.

The rearrangement joins TRBV5-1 to TRBJ2-2; 9 nucleotides line up with TRBD1. After removal of 4 bases from V and 7 bases from J, the junction contained 8 bases not matched to a gene. Germline V gene sequence: CDR1 SGHRS, CDR2 YFSETQ. CDR3 size: 15 residues. Here the CDR3 reads CASSTPGQGVGELFF. Written as DNA, the CDR3 is TGCGCCAGCAGCACCCCGGGACAGGGCGTCGGGGAGCTGTTTTTT.

The V and J genes are TRBV28 and TRBJ1-5, with TRBD1 matching over 8 bases. The CDR3 covers 16 residues. CDR1 and CDR2 from the germline V gene are MDHEN and SYDVKM. Losses at the gene ends were 6 bases for V and 4 bases for J; bases not matched to a gene: 11. The CDR3 loop reads CASSSLRTGWNQPQHF. In DNA, the CDR3 is TGTGCCAGCAGCTCTCTTAGGACAGGGTGGAATCAGCCCCAGCATTTT.

The V and J genes are TRBV28 and TRBJ2-1, with 9 bases aligning to TRBD2. Trimming cost V 7 bases and J 5 bases; bases outside gene matches: 6. Germline CDR1 reads MDHEN; CDR2 reads SYDVKM. CDR3 size: 14 residues. The CDR3 reads CASNVAGENNEQFF. In DNA form, the CDR3 reads TGTGCCAGCAACGTAGCGGGAGAGAACAATGAGCAGTTCTTC.

The chain joins TRBV11-2 to TRBJ2-1, with D uncertain. Trimming left V 0 bases short and J 0 bases short, with 9 bases between. The CDR3 has 16 amino acids. Per the germline V gene, CDR1 is SGHAT and CDR2 is FQNNGV. For the CDR3, the DNA is TGTGCCAGCAGCTTAGATGGTCTAGACTCCTACAATGAGCAGTTCTTC. Amino acid sequence: CASSLDGLDSYNEQFF.

The chain links TRBV28 to TRBJ1-4; D is unresolved. This CDR3 comprises 12 residues. Germline CDR1 reads MDHEN; CDR2 reads SYDVKM. V was trimmed by 4 bases and J by 8 bases, leaving 8 bases between them. Here the CDR3 DNA reads TGTGCCAGCAGTTCGGAGTGGGAAAAACTGTTTTTT. This encodes CASSSEWEKLFF.

This chain uses TRBV10-3 with TRBJ1-3; 7 positions agree with TRBD1. Trimming took 6 bases from V and 3 from J; bases not matched to a gene: 8. The CDR3 is made up of 15 amino acids. The V gene's germline CDR1 is ENHRY and CDR2 SYGVKD. CDR3 in amino acids: CAISTDRDLGNTIYF. CDR3 DNA: TGTGCCATCAGCACCGACAGGGATCTTGGAAACACCATATATTTT.

This clone was recorded a few times. This chain links TRBV11-2 with TRBJ1-2; 9 bases fit TRBD1. The CDR3 is 15 amino acids. J gave up 7 bases and V 0 bases, and 6 bases lay outside the gene matches. Germline CDR1 and CDR2: SGHAT and FQNNGV. Here the CDR3 DNA reads TGTGCCAGCAGCTTAGATAGGACAGGGGTCTCTGGCTACACCTTC. This sequence encodes CASSLDRTGVSGYTF.

The chain combines TRBV2 with TRBJ2-1; the match to TRBD2 covers 8 bases. The V and J ends lost 8 bases and 13 bases, in that order; junction bases with no gene match: 16. This CDR3 region has 14 residues. Germline CDR1 SNHLY, CDR2 FYNNEI. CDR3 sequence reads: CASGTGTSMTEQFF. DNA for the CDR3: TGTGCCAGCGGGACCGGGACTAGTATGACGGAACAGTTCTTC.

V gene TRBV5-1 combines with J gene TRBJ1-1, with D hard to call. The CDR3 spans 14 residues. Trimming stripped 4 bases from V and 6 bases from J, with 16 bases between. CDR1 is SGHRS and CDR2 is YFSETQ in the germline V gene. The CDR3 region has the DNA TGCGCCAGCAGCGTGTCGGATGCTGGAGCTGAAGCTTTCTTT. It codes for CASSVSDAGAEAFF.

This chain links TRBV14 with TRBJ1-2; D possibly corresponds to TRBD1 (5 bases). The CDR3 contains 13 residues. Germline V gene lookup returns CDR1 SGHDN and CDR2 FVKESK. Trimming removed 4 bases from V and 4 bases from J, with 10 bases in between. The CDR3 DNA reads TGTGCCAGCAGCCGGCGGGGCGTCTATGGCTACACCTTC. Translating it yields CASSRRGVYGYTF.

The chain combines TRBV11-1 with TRBJ2-1; TRBD2 matches at 7 bases. Losses at the gene ends were 1 base for V and 5 bases for J; bases not matched to a gene: 8. The CDR3 has 16 amino acids. Germline V CDR1 and CDR2: SGHAT, FQDESV (reference sequence). CDR3: CASSLVSAGEDNEQFF. As DNA, the CDR3 is TGTGCCAGCAGCTTAGTCTCCGCGGGAGAGGACAATGAGCAGTTCTTC.

This chain connects TRBV6-1 to TRBJ1-5; 7 bases map to TRBD1. The CDR3 runs 16 residues. Germline CDR1 is MNHNS and CDR2 is SASEGT. Unmatched junction bases numbered 9, after V lost 0 bases and J lost 7 bases. In DNA, the CDR3 is TGTGCCAGCAGTGAAGCAACGACAGGGATAGGCCAGCCCCAGCATTTT. As protein: CASSEATTGIGQPQHF.

A single count supports this clone. This rearrangement joins TRBV27 to TRBJ1-1; a possible D gene is TRBD1 (6 bases). Trimming removed 6 bases from V and 6 bases from J, with 17 bases in between. Per the germline V gene, CDR1 is MNHEY and CDR2 is SMNVEV (reference sequence). The CDR3 spans 14 residues. In DNA form, the CDR3 reads TGTGCCAGCAGATCTGGGGGCACCCACGCTGAAGCTTTCTTT. Translating it yields CASRSGGTHAEAFF.

In this sample, this clone turned up a few times. V and J are TRBV4-1 and TRBJ2-1, with unresolved D. The V and J ends lost 0 bases and 3 bases respectively, with 9 bases between them. CDR1 MGHRA and CDR2 YSYEKL come from the germline V gene. CDR3 length equals 15 residues. The CDR3 nucleotides are TGCGCCAGCAGCCAAGATCCTGCCTACTACAATGAGCAGTTCTTC. Translation: CASSQDPAYYNEQFF.

This clone appeared a few times. The rearrangement uses TRBV5-1 and TRBJ2-3; 12 bases fit TRBD1. With 1 base clipped from V and 7 bases from J, the junction kept 7 bases outside the gene matches. Germline values: CDR1 SGHRS, CDR2 YFSETQ. CDR3 length: 16 amino acids. CDR3 nucleotide sequence: TGCGCCAGCAGCTTGCTTGGAGGGACAGGGGGCAATACGCAGTATTTT. Translation gives CASSLLGGTGGNTQYF.

The chain employs TRBV28 and TRBJ2-2; D perhaps matches TRBD1 (5 bases). The CDR3 length is 13 residues. The V gene's germline CDR1 is MDHEN and CDR2 SYDVKM. V was cut by 3 bases and J by 9 bases, with 11 bases left in between. Here the CDR3 DNA reads TGTGCCAGCAGTTTGGGGCCAGGGAGGGAGCTGTTTTTT. Translated: CASSLGPGRELFF.

A note on this clone: At one boundary the junction diverges from the germline segment, which might be a read error. Other DNA sequences within the sample encode an identical CDR3. This chain uses TRBV5-6 with TRBJ1-5, with TRBD1 identical over 8 bases. This CDR3 is built from 14 residues. Germline assignment: CDR1 SGHDT and CDR2 YYEEEE. The CDR3 protein is CASSHGQGGQPQHF. The DNA of the CDR3 is TGTGCCAGCAGCCATGGACAGGGCGGGCAGCCCCAACATTTT.

The chain couples TRBV5-4 to TRBJ2-5, with TRBD2 matching 9 bases. Looked up from germline, CDR1 is SGHNT and CDR2 is YYREEE (reference sequence). V lost 2 bases and J lost 2; bases outside the gene matches: 4. The CDR3 spans 15 residues. The CDR3 loop reads CASSFSGRLQETQYF. The CDR3 bases are TGTGCCAGCAGCTTCAGCGGGAGGCTACAAGAGACCCAGTACTTC.

This rearrangement joins TRBV6-5 to TRBJ1-3, with 7 bases matching TRBD1. This CDR3 is 14 amino acids long. Germline trimming cut 4 bases from V and 2 bases from J; bases unmatched to any gene: 2. CDR1 is MNHEY and CDR2 is SVGAGI in the germline V gene. CDR3 DNA sequence: TGTGCCAGCAGTTTCGACAGGGCTGGAAACACCATATATTTT. Translating gives CASSFDRAGNTIYF.

This chain connects TRBV6-6 to TRBJ1-1; D might be TRBD1 (5 bases). Trimming pared 7 bases from V and 0 bases from J, leaving 15 bases between. The CDR3 is 15 residues long. CDR1 is MNHNY and CDR2 is SVGAGI in the germline V gene (reference sequence). CDR3 in amino acids: CASKRGDSLNTEAFF. Here the CDR3 DNA reads TGTGCCAGCAAAAGGGGCGACAGTTTGAACACTGAAGCTTTCTTT.

The gene calls are TRBV28 and TRBJ1-2; TRBD1 agrees at 7 bases. The J segment lost 0 bases and the V segment lost 5 bases, leaving 9 bases of the junction unmatched. Per germline, CDR1 MDHEN and CDR2 SYDVKM. This CDR3 has 16 amino acids. This chain's CDR3 is CASSTTQTGTNYGYTF. CDR3 nucleotides: TGTGCCAGCAGTACTACCCAGACAGGGACTAACTATGGCTACACCTTC.

The chain recombines TRBV27 with TRBJ2-7, with D perhaps matching TRBD1 (6 bases). V lost 10 bases and J lost 2, with 24 bases in between. The CDR3 has 16 residues. CDR1 and CDR2 (germline): MNHEY, SMNVEV (reference sequence). The CDR3 region has the DNA TGTGCCAACCTAACCCATCCGGGACAAAAAACCTACGAGCAGTACTTC. It codes for CANLTHPGQKTYEQYF.

Only one count was recorded for this clone. The chain couples TRBV13 to TRBJ2-5; TRBD2 matches at 11 bases. The length of the CDR3 is 16 residues. The trim removed 0 bases at V and 2 bases at J, leaving 2 bases unmatched. Per germline, CDR1 PRHDT and CDR2 FYEKMQ (reference sequence). CDR3 bases: TGTGCCAGCAGCTTAGGCCCTAGCGGGGGGCAAGAGACCCAGTACTTC. The encoded protein is CASSLGPSGGQETQYF.

The J gene is TRBJ2-5, the V gene TRBV9; D perhaps matches TRBD1 (5 bases). The DNA matches TRBJ2-7 better at its end, which makes the J call doubtful. In germline, CDR1 is SGDLS, CDR2 YYNGEE. There are 14 residues in the CDR3. The CDR3 spells CASSVGGNSYEQYF. CDR3 nucleotides: TGTGCCAGCAGCGTAGGGGGCAATTCCTACGAGCAGTACTTC.